Listed below are T cell receptor beta chains from one sample, sequenced in a study of identical twins. TCRdb reprocessed the 5' RACE reads via MiXCR and lists one record per CDR3 protein. In the table there are about 250,000 distinct CDR3 sequences, approximately 7.9% of which are singletons. These same records also appear under a second study, on yellow fever vaccine responses in identical twins.

The sequenced material came from CD8+ T cells sorted from blood. These receptors were collected from a woman in her late teens or twenties in good health. Both conserved end residues are part of each CDR3. Fields, in order: V gene, J gene, clone size, CDR3 protein. Clone size is not always given. Where it is, it says once, few, many or a class for expanded clones.

>TRBV7-9|TRBJ2-4|few
CASSSPLAKNIQYF
>TRBV15|TRBJ1-5|many
CATRMGRLNQPQHF
>TRBV7-9|TRBJ2-5|few
CASSPTKYQETQYF
>TRBV20-1|TRBJ2-5|few
CSARSGDSQETQYF
>TRBV7-2|TRBJ2-1|-
CASSLVSGPYNEQFF
>TRBV2|TRBJ1-1|-
CASILSTELNTEAFF
>TRBV7-8|TRBJ2-5|few
CASSSPTWDGETQYF
>TRBV4-1|TRBJ2-1|-
CASSHRTGSYNEQFF
>TRBV20-1|TRBJ2-2|many
CSARRVDTGELFF
>TRBV6-5|TRBJ2-7|-
CASSWVGSSYEQYF
>TRBV12-3/TRBV12-4|TRBJ1-1|-
CASSIREMNTEALF
>TRBV6-6|TRBJ1-2|-
CASSYSGNGYTF
>TRBV20-1|TRBJ2-3|-
CSAGAGTSFMDTQYF
>TRBV6-4|TRBJ2-1|few
CASSASHERGANNEQFF